The 29 T cell receptor beta chains listed next were all sequenced from one sample in a study of regulatory T cells in long-lasting Graves disease. As to time point: persistent/refractory GD, antithyroid drugs over 5 years with positive TRAb. Isolated PBMC RNA provided the starting material for the TCR library. Relying on iRepertoire HTBI primers and Arm-PCR of CDR3 regions, the team built TCR beta libraries. One entry per CDR3 protein results from TCRdb running MiXCR on the multiplex PCR reads. Altogether roughly 700,000 distinct CDR3 sequences are present, 25% to 30% being singletons, with the ten largest covering around 42%. Sample: peripheral blood mononuclear cells (PBMCs), taken when the disease was refractory, from a patient treated with antithyroid drugs. All receptors come from a female donor with Graves disease.

V is TRBV20-1 and J is TRBJ2-5; 8 bases are a match to TRBD2. The length of the CDR3 is 16 residues. The germline CDR1 and CDR2 sequences are DFQATT and SNEGSKA (reference sequence). V lost 0 bases, J lost 5 bases, and 11 bases stayed unmatched. The CDR3 is CSARDPRRTSSETQYF. In nucleotides, the CDR3 is TGCAGTGCTAGAGATCCCCGACGGACTAGCTCGGAGACCCAGTACTTC.

This clonotype was picked up one time. A single base separates this from a much larger clone, so it may be a read error. No conserved phenylalanine or tryptophan ends this CDR3, so it is likely a read error. V is TRBV2 and J is TRBJ1-1; D uncertain. Between the trimmed V and J ends, which lost 6 bases and 3 bases, there was a span of 5 bases. Germline V gene data show CDR1 as SNHLY and CDR2 as FYNNEI. This CDR3 has 11 amino acids. Here the CDR3 reads CASSTDTEAFL. The CDR3 DNA is TGTGCCAGCAGCACGGACACTGAAGCTTTCCTT.

The J gene is TRBJ1-1, the V gene TRBV19; D gene ambiguous. The CDR3 is 13 residues long. Germline lookup yields CDR1 LNHDA and CDR2 SQIVND (reference sequence). Trimming removed 7 bases at V and 1 base at J, with 10 bases between. CDR3 region: CASKEGGNTEAFF. Here the CDR3 DNA reads TGTGCCAGTAAGGAGGGCGGGAACACTGAAGCTTTCTTT.

This clonotype was detected ten times or more. The V and J genes are TRBV2 and TRBJ1-1; a possible D gene is TRBD1 (5 bases). The V end lost 7 bases, the J end lost 1 base, and 16 bases lay between the germline ends. Per germline, CDR1 SNHLY and CDR2 FYNNEI. The CDR3 has 15 amino acids. The CDR3 reads CASNRPGRQNTEAFF. In nucleotides, the CDR3 is TGTGCCAGCAACCGACCGGGACGGCAGAACACTGAAGCTTTCTTT. The variable domain in full, completed from reference TRBV2 and TRBJ1-1, reads EPEVTQTPSHQVTQMGQEVILRCVPISNHLYFYWYRQILGQKVEFLVSFYNNEISEKSEIFDDQFSVERPDGSNFTLKIRSTKLEDSAMYFCASNRPGRQNTEAFFGQGTRLTVV.

A word on this clonotype: A junction end diverges from the germline sequence, so it may reflect a read error. The chain has TRBV28 and TRBJ1-4; D gene unclear. Germline values: CDR1 MDHEN, CDR2 SYDVKM. CDR3 length: 15 residues. The CDR3 region is CASSLTGRTNGKLFF. CDR3 nucleotide sequence: TGTGCCAGCAGTTTAACTGGACGGACGAATGGAAAACTGTTTTTT.

The J gene is TRBJ2-7, the V gene TRBV12-3 or TRBV12-4; 9 positions match TRBD2. The junction had 7 bases not matched to a gene; V was cut back by 4 bases and J by 3 bases. This CDR3 spans 15 amino acids. For the CDR3, the DNA is TGTGCCAGCAGTTCCAGGTGGACTAGCGACTACGAGCAGTACTTC. Amino acid sequence: CASSSRWTSDYEQYF.

This chain connects TRBV6-5 to TRBJ1-6, with 10 bases identical to TRBD1. V was pared by 0 bases and J by 5 bases, with 4 bases of the junction left unmatched. CDR1 and CDR2 (germline): MNHEY, SVGAGI. The CDR3 consists of 17 residues. CDR3 DNA sequence: TGTGCCAGCAGTTACTCGGGGACAGGGGCGAATAATTCACCCCTCCACTTT. Translated, it gives CASSYSGTGANNSPLHF.

The DNA of the CDR3 is TGTGCCAGCAGTTACTCGAACGTGCAAGAGACCCAGTACTTC. Translated: CASSYSNVQETQYF. The chain carries TRBV6-9 and TRBJ2-5; D gene uncertain. Trimming took 3 bases from V and 2 from J, leaving 10 bases between them. The germline CDR1 and CDR2 sequences are MNHGY and SVAAGI. The CDR3 length is 14 residues.

The count of this clonotype is one. The conserved phenylalanine or tryptophan normally closing the CDR3 is absent here, so this likely arose from a read error. The chain is built from TRBV6-1 and TRBJ1-5; perhaps TRBD1 as D (6 bases). The V and J ends lost 6 bases and 11 bases respectively, with 20 bases between them. Germline V gene data show CDR1 as MNHNS and CDR2 as SASEGT. The CDR3 consists of 14 residues. The CDR3 DNA reads TGTGCCAGCAGCCCCCTGGGGGGCACCCCGGCCCAGCATTCT. Its protein is CASSPLGGTPAQHS.

This clonotype was observed at least ten times. The V gene is TRBV7-2, the J gene TRBJ1-2; TRBD1 is a possible D gene (6 bases). This CDR3 spans 15 amino acids. The germline V gene encodes CDR1 SGHTA and CDR2 FQGNSA. The V and J ends lost 5 bases and 4 bases respectively, with 17 bases between them. CDR3: CASSKGGVSGYGYTF. The CDR3 DNA sequence: TGTGCCAGCAGCAAAGGGGGGGTGTCGGGCTATGGCTACACCTTC.

In this sample, this clonotype turned up many times. The chain employs TRBV28 and TRBJ1-2, with a possible D match to TRBD1 (5 bases). CDR3 length equals 17 residues. Per germline, CDR1 MDHEN and CDR2 SYDVKM. Trimming took off 4 bases at V and 3 bases at J, with 21 bases between the two ends. The CDR3 protein is CASSSHPRGFEDYGYTF. In DNA form, the CDR3 reads TGTGCCAGCAGTTCACACCCTAGGGGATTTGAGGACTATGGCTACACCTTC.

Notes on this clonotype: This may be a read error, as it is one base from a much larger clone. The chain couples TRBV7-6 to TRBJ2-5; possibly TRBD2 for D (5 bases). The length of the CDR3 is 15 residues. The germline V and J ends were trimmed by 4 bases and 1 base, with 13 bases remaining between them. Germline V gene lookup returns CDR1 SGHVS and CDR2 FNYEAQ. The CDR3 bases are TGTGCCAGCAGCTCTAGCCGAACTCCCCAAGAGACCCAGTACTTC. It specifies CASSSSRTPQETQYF.

This chain joins TRBV5-6 and TRBJ2-4, with unresolved D. This CDR3 has 13 residues. The ends were cut back, 0 bases at V and 6 bases at J, with 7 bases in the middle. Germline V gives CDR1 SGHDT, CDR2 YYEEEE. In DNA form, the CDR3 reads TGTGCCAGCAGCTTGGACGTGGCAAACATTCAGTACTTC. It codes for CASSLDVANIQYF.

A few counts support this clonotype. The chain has TRBV13 and TRBJ2-5; 14 nucleotides line up with TRBD2. Germline V gene sequence: CDR1 PRHDT, CDR2 FYEKMQ (reference sequence). This CDR3 contains 17 residues. Losses at the gene ends were 4 bases for V and 3 bases for J; bases not matched to a gene: 7. The CDR3 protein is CASSSGTSGRREETQYF. CDR3 bases: TGTGCCAGCAGCTCGGGGACTAGCGGGAGACGGGAAGAGACCCAGTACTTC.

V is TRBV13 and J is TRBJ1-4, with D possibly TRBD1 on 5 matching bases. Looked up from germline, CDR1 is PRHDT and CDR2 is FYEKMQ (reference sequence). Trimming left V 2 bases short and J 0 bases short, with 13 bases between. The CDR3 is 17 amino acids. The CDR3 region has the DNA TGTGCCAGCAGCTTAAGGTATCAGGGCGCAACTAATGAAAAACTGTTTTTT. This codes for CASSLRYQGATNEKLFF.

The chain employs TRBV12-3 or TRBV12-4 and TRBJ1-2; 8 nucleotides agree with TRBD1. This CDR3 has 13 residues. V gave up 8 bases and J gave up 6 bases; unmatched junction bases: 8. CDR3 coding DNA: TGTGCCAGCCGGGACAGGAAGGAGCATGGCTACACCTTC. Protein product: CASRDRKEHGYTF.

In its sample, this clonotype was seen a few times. An end of the junction does not agree with germline; a read error may underlie this. CDR3: CASSYSGGSNQPQHF. CDR3 DNA sequence: TGTGCCAGCAGTTACTCGGGTGGGAGCAATCAGCCCCAGCATTTT. The gene calls are TRBV5-1 and TRBJ1-5, with D unclear. The CDR3 runs to 15 residues. Germline V lookup: CDR1 SGHRS, CDR2 YFSETQ.

The chain links TRBV19 to TRBJ2-3, with D possibly TRBD2 on 6 matching bases. V shed 1 base and J shed 3 bases, with 11 bases lying between them. The CDR3 is made up of 15 amino acids. Germline V gives CDR1 LNHDA, CDR2 SQIVND (reference sequence). CDR3 protein: CASSIGSGRTDTQYF. In nucleotides, the CDR3 is TGTGCCAGTAGTATAGGTTCAGGGAGGACAGATACGCAGTATTTT.

This clonotype was detected only a few times. V gene TRBV11-2 combines with J gene TRBJ1-5, with D hard to call. Germline CDR1 is SGHAT and CDR2 is FQNNGV. The V and J ends lost 2 bases and 0 bases respectively, with 8 bases between them. The CDR3 length is 15 residues. Here the CDR3 reads CASSLYANSNQPQHF. The DNA for the CDR3 is TGTGCCAGCAGCTTATATGCTAATAGCAATCAGCCCCAGCATTTT.

In its sample, this clonotype was seen a few times. The chain combines TRBV20-1 with TRBJ1-1; D remains unclear. V was cut by 8 bases and J by 4 bases, with 14 bases left in between. CDR3 size: 12 residues. The germline V gene has CDR1 DFQATT and CDR2 SNEGSKA (reference sequence). The CDR3 here is CSLASRATEAFF. Here the CDR3 DNA reads TGCAGTTTGGCCTCGAGGGCCACTGAAGCTTTCTTT.

This clonotype has only a few counts. The chain uses TRBV20-1 and TRBJ2-7; D assignment may be TRBD1 or TRBD2 (5 bases each). This CDR3 contains 14 residues. Trimming removed 5 bases from V and 3 bases from J, with 17 bases in between. Germline V gene sequence: CDR1 DFQATT, CDR2 SNEGSKA (reference sequence). Here the CDR3 reads CSAETRDLFYEQYF. The DNA for the CDR3 is TGCAGTGCTGAGACCCGGGACCTATTCTACGAGCAGTACTTC.

This clonotype was detected many times. The V gene is TRBV2, the J gene TRBJ1-1; 8 nucleotides agree with TRBD1. V gave up 9 bases and J gave up 4 bases; unmatched junction bases: 13. The CDR3 covers 15 residues. Looked up from germline, CDR1 is SNHLY and CDR2 is FYNNEI. The CDR3 spells CARGAAGTGVTEAFF. In nucleotides, the CDR3 is TGTGCCAGAGGGGCCGCCGGGACAGGAGTCACTGAAGCTTTCTTT. The full variable domain, with the rest looked up from reference TRBV2 and TRBJ1-1, is EPEVTQTPSHQVTQMGQEVILRCVPISNHLYFYWYRQILGQKVEFLVSFYNNEISEKSEIFDDQFSVERPDGSNFTLKIRSTKLEDSAMYFCARGAAGTGVTEAFFGQGTRLTVV.

V and J are TRBV19 and TRBJ1-1, with TRBD1 matching 8 bases. In germline, CDR1 is LNHDA, CDR2 SQIVND (reference sequence). With V trimmed by 5 bases and J by 5 bases, 10 bases remained unmatched. The CDR3 covers 15 residues. The CDR3 nucleotides are TGTGCCAGTAGTCCATCGACAGGGGTGGGGACTGAAGCTTTCTTT. This gives the protein CASSPSTGVGTEAFF. Looking up the rest from reference TRBV19 and TRBJ1-1 gives the full variable domain: DGGITQSPKYLFRKEGQNVTLSCEQNLNHDAMYWYRQDPGQGLRLIYYSQIVNDFQKGDIAEGYSVSREKKESFPLTVTSAQKNPTAFYLCASSPSTGVGTEAFFGQGTRLTVV.

This clonotype was seen only a few times. J is TRBJ2-7 and V is TRBV13; D possibly uses TRBD1 or TRBD2 (7 bases each). The germline V gene has CDR1 PRHDT and CDR2 FYEKMQ (reference sequence). Trimming stripped 4 bases from V and 6 bases from J, with 31 bases between. The CDR3 spans 19 residues. DNA for the CDR3: TGTGCCAGCAGCTCTACAGAGCGGGACAGACCCCCCGGGGTCTCCGAGCAGTACTTC. This codes for CASSSTERDRPPGVSEQYF.

V is TRBV19 and J is TRBJ1-5; possibly TRBD1 for D (6 bases). Trimming removed 3 bases at V and 1 base at J, with 19 bases between. The CDR3 covers 18 residues. Germline assignment: CDR1 LNHDA and CDR2 SQIVND (reference sequence). The CDR3 DNA reads as TGTGCCAGTAGTATCACTGGCAGGGGCCCCTTCAGCAATCAGCCCCAGCATTTT. Residues: CASSITGRGPFSNQPQHF.

This chain joins TRBV7-9 and TRBJ1-2; D gene unclear. CDR1 and CDR2 from the germline V gene are SEHNR and FQNEAQ (reference sequence). The ends were cut back, 3 bases at V and 6 bases at J, with 11 bases in the middle. The CDR3 covers 13 residues. CDR3: CASSFNAGNGYTF. In DNA form, the CDR3 reads TGTGCCAGCAGCTTTAACGCGGGGAATGGCTACACCTTC.

This chain links TRBV30 with TRBJ1-1, with D possibly being TRBD1 (5 bases). V lost 0 bases, J lost 6 bases, and 20 bases lay in between. The CDR3 extends over 16 amino acids. Germline V gene sequence: CDR1 GTSNPN, CDR2 SVGIG (reference sequence). CDR3 nucleotide sequence: TGTGCCTGGAGTGTAGAGGAGGTGACGGGGGTACCTGAAGCTTTCTTT. The encoded protein is CAWSVEEVTGVPEAFF.

The rearrangement links TRBV7-6 to TRBJ2-7; 9 nucleotides align to TRBD2. V lost 2 bases to trimming and J lost 2 bases; unmatched junction nucleotides: 4. The length of the CDR3 is 15 residues. In germline, CDR1 is SGHVS, CDR2 FNYEAQ. The chain's CDR3 is CASSLNSGSPYEQYF. For the CDR3, the DNA is TGTGCCAGCAGCTTAAATAGCGGGAGTCCCTACGAGCAGTACTTC.

The chain is built from TRBV7-2 and TRBJ2-7, with D possibly TRBD2 on 5 matching bases. Trimming took 2 bases from V and 0 from J, leaving 11 bases between them. CDR1 is SGHTA and CDR2 is FQGNSA in the germline V gene. The CDR3 length is 15 residues. The CDR3 spells CASSLRSAGSYEQYF. In nucleotides, the CDR3 is TGTGCCAGCAGCTTAAGGTCTGCGGGCTCCTACGAGCAGTACTTC.